The 22 T cell receptor beta chains reported below all come from one sample, sequenced in a study of cytomegalovirus exposure and HLA in healthy donors. Primers included in the PCR were 60 Vbeta and 13 Jbeta primers. Some clones are missing from TCRdb's copy, which holds only in-frame ones; the method was immunoSEQ multiplex PCR. The table shows over 90,000 clones, with roughly 74% occurring only once. The sequencing input was PBMCs. The source of these receptors is a female donor in good health and CMV-seropositive.

The chain employs TRBV19 and TRBJ2-7; the match to TRBD1 covers 9 bases. The length of the CDR3 is 13 residues. Germline lookup yields CDR1 LNHDA and CDR2 SQIVND (reference sequence). Unmatched junction bases numbered 4, after V lost 4 bases and J lost 6 bases. CDR3 DNA sequence: TGTGCCAGTAGTAGGGACAGGGCAAGCGAGCAGTACTTC. Its protein product is CASSRDRASEQYF.

The J gene is TRBJ1-1, the V gene TRBV9; D might be TRBD1 (6 bases). This CDR3 has 13 amino acids. CDR1 and CDR2 (germline): SGDLS, YYNGEE. Trimming took off 9 bases at V and 2 bases at J, with 14 bases between the two ends. CDR3 sequence: CATGQRPNTEAFF. The DNA of the CDR3 is TGTGCCACCGGACAGAGACCAAACACTGAAGCTTTCTTT.

V and J are TRBV4-3 and TRBJ2-6; 7 bases align to TRBD1. V dropped 4 bases and J dropped 0; count of bases not matched to a gene: 6. There are 17 residues in the CDR3. The germline V gene encodes CDR1 LGHNA and CDR2 YSLEER. CDR3 sequence (DNA): TGCGCCAGCAGCCTCGGGACAGTGCTCTCTGGGGCCAACGTCCTGACTTTC. It yields the protein CASSLGTVLSGANVLTF.

This clone was counted a single time. The V and J genes are TRBV9 and TRBJ1-3, with D perhaps matching TRBD1 (5 bases). Germline CDR1 and CDR2: SGDLS and YYNGEE. Trimming shortened V by 7 bases and J by 2 bases, and 16 bases separated the two germline ends. CDR3 length: 15 amino acids. The CDR3 sequence is CASRQGLAPGNTIYF. Here the CDR3 DNA reads TGTGCCAGCCGGCAGGGCTTGGCACCTGGAAACACCATATATTTT.

This clone showed up just once. The rearrangement joins TRBV15 to TRBJ2-3; TRBD1 aligns across 10 bases. The CDR3 contains 14 residues. Germline V gives CDR1 LNHNV, CDR2 YYDKDF (reference sequence). V lost 8 bases, J lost 3 bases, and 5 bases stayed unmatched. CDR3: CATSRTGGTDTQYF. The CDR3 DNA reads TGTGCCACCTCCCGGACAGGGGGAACAGATACGCAGTATTTT.

V and J are TRBV4-1 and TRBJ1-1, with TRBD1 matching over 7 bases. The V segment lost 4 bases and the J segment 2 bases; nucleotides outside the gene matches: 10. This CDR3 has 16 residues. CDR1 is MGHRA, CDR2 YSYEKL, per germline. The CDR3 region has the DNA TGCGCCAGCAGCCGACCCCTGGGACAGATCAACACTGAAGCTTTCTTT. Translating it yields CASSRPLGQINTEAFF.

The sample holds a few counts of this clone. The chain links TRBV28 to TRBJ1-1; a weak D match, TRBD1 (6 bases). V lost 4 bases, J lost 4 bases, and 16 bases lay in between. The CDR3 contains 15 residues. Germline V lookup: CDR1 MDHEN, CDR2 SYDVKM. The chain's CDR3 is CASSSSGQTVTEAFF. The CDR3 DNA sequence: TGTGCCAGCAGTTCTTCTGGACAGACCGTCACTGAAGCTTTCTTT.

This chain connects TRBV30 to TRBJ2-7; 8 bases agree with TRBD1. This CDR3 spans 14 amino acids. Trimming cost V 2 bases and J 3 bases; bases outside gene matches: 6. Germline CDR1 reads GTSNPN; CDR2 reads SVGIG (reference sequence). In nucleotides, the CDR3 is TGTGCCTGGAGTACCGGGACAGGACTCTACGAGCAGTACTTC. This gives the protein CAWSTGTGLYEQYF.

The J gene is TRBJ2-4, the V gene TRBV2; 8 nucleotides match TRBD1. CDR1 and CDR2 from the germline V gene are SNHLY and FYNNEI. The junction had 6 bases not matched to a gene; V was cut back by 3 bases and J by 8 bases. The CDR3 has 14 amino acids. CDR3 in DNA: TGTGCCAGCAGTGAGGGCAGGGGGCGATACATTCAGTACTTC. It codes for CASSEGRGRYIQYF.

This sequence joins TRBV14 and TRBJ2-1; 7 bases map to TRBD1. The CDR3 is 16 residues long. Germline assignment: CDR1 SGHDN and CDR2 FVKESK. Trimming at V came to 1 base and at J to 0 bases, leaving 3 bases not matched to a gene. CDR3 protein: CASSQAGTVSYNEQFF. CDR3 sequence (DNA): TGTGCCAGCAGCCAAGCAGGGACAGTCTCCTACAATGAGCAGTTCTTC.

The chain is built from TRBV10-1 and TRBJ1-5, with TRBD1 matching over 8 bases. The V gene's germline CDR1 is WNHNN and CDR2 SYGVQD (reference sequence). With 0 bases clipped from V and 4 bases from J, the junction kept 8 bases outside the gene matches. This CDR3 is built from 17 residues. This CDR3 reads CASSESGPRQGNQPQHF. CDR3 DNA sequence: TGCGCCAGCAGTGAGTCAGGTCCCCGACAGGGGAATCAGCCCCAGCATTTT.

The chain carries TRBV19 and TRBJ2-3, with TRBD2 matching 8 bases. CDR3 length equals 16 residues. CDR1 and CDR2 from the germline V gene are LNHDA and SQIVND (reference sequence). Trimming took 9 bases from V and 1 from J; bases not matched to a gene: 12. In nucleotides, the CDR3 is TGTGCCAGCCAGTCGGGAGGGCCTTCCCGCACAGATACGCAGTATTTT. Translating it yields CASQSGGPSRTDTQYF.

The gene calls are TRBV7-2 and TRBJ2-2; 11 bases align to TRBD2. Per the germline V gene, CDR1 is SGHTA and CDR2 is FQGNSA. Germline trimming cut 8 bases from V and 5 bases from J; bases unmatched to any gene: 7. This CDR3 has 15 amino acids. The DNA for the CDR3 is TGTGCCAGCCGCCGGGCTAGCGGGAGGACCGGGGAGCTGTTTTTT. Translated: CASRRASGRTGELFF.

The chain has TRBV29-1 and TRBJ1-2, with a possible D match to TRBD1 (6 bases). Between the trimmed V and J ends, which lost 5 bases and 4 bases, there was a span of 14 bases. Per the germline V gene, CDR1 is SQVTM and CDR2 is ANQGSEA. The CDR3 loop spans 13 amino acids. The CDR3 spells CSVIQGLGYGYTF. The CDR3 region has the DNA TGCAGCGTTATACAGGGCCTGGGCTATGGCTACACCTTC.

Regarding this clone: Other nucleotide sequences in the sample specify the same CDR3. The rearrangement joins TRBV19 to TRBJ1-1; 7 bases map to TRBD1. CDR3 length: 13 residues. The germline CDR1 and CDR2 sequences are LNHDA and SQIVND (reference sequence). With 4 bases clipped from V and 3 bases from J, the junction kept 2 bases outside the gene matches. In DNA form, the CDR3 reads TGTGCCAGTAGTACTACAGGGGACACTGAAGCTTTCTTT. As protein: CASSTTGDTEAFF.

There are a few counts of this clone. The J gene is TRBJ2-3, the V gene TRBV11-2, with 13 nucleotides matching TRBD2. The V gene's germline CDR1 is SGHAT and CDR2 FQNNGV. The trim removed 6 bases at V and 6 bases at J, leaving 6 bases unmatched. The length of the CDR3 is 15 residues. The CDR3 sequence: CASSPGLAGRDTQYF. In DNA, the CDR3 is TGTGCCAGCAGTCCGGGACTAGCGGGGCGTGATACGCAGTATTTT.

The chain couples TRBV16 to TRBJ2-2, with D maybe TRBD2 (5 bases). V lost 4 bases to trimming and J lost 5 bases, with 11 bases between them. The CDR3 length is 14 residues. The V gene's germline CDR1 is KGHSY and CDR2 FQNENV. The CDR3 DNA is TGTGCCAGCAGCCCCCTTCGCGGGACCGGGGAGCTGTTTTTT. It yields the protein CASSPLRGTGELFF. Variable domain in full (rest from reference TRBV16 and TRBJ2-2): GEEVAQTPKHLVRGEGQKAKLYCAPIKGHSYVFWYQQVLKNEFKFLISFQNENVFDETGMPKERFSAKCLPNSPCSLEIQATKLEDSAVYFCASSPLRGTGELFFGEGSRLTVL.

This clone has a handful of counts. The chain joins TRBV5-1 to TRBJ1-6; D is ambiguous. The CDR3 is made up of 12 amino acids. From germline, CDR1 is SGHRS and CDR2 YFSETQ. Trimming took 0 bases from V and 12 from J, leaving 7 bases between them. The CDR3 protein is CASSLESQPLHF. The DNA for the CDR3 is TGCGCCAGCAGCTTGGAGAGTCAACCCCTCCACTTT.

The J gene is TRBJ1-2, the V gene TRBV6-5, with D perhaps matching TRBD1 (5 bases). This CDR3 region has 14 residues. Germline assignment: CDR1 MNHEY and CDR2 SVGAGI. V lost 5 bases and J lost 6, with 16 bases in between. As DNA, the CDR3 is TGTGCCAGCAGTCCAGGAAGCAGGGATAATGGCTACACCTTC. Translating it yields CASSPGSRDNGYTF.

The gene calls are TRBV10-2 and TRBJ2-7; 7 positions match TRBD2. Trimming took 0 bases from V and 2 from J; bases not matched to a gene: 7. The germline gives CDR1 WSHSY, CDR2 SAAADI. This CDR3 spans 16 amino acids. The CDR3 coding sequence is TGCGCCAGCAGTGAGTCAGGCGGGAGTGGGACCTACGAGCAGTACTTC. This codes for CASSESGGSGTYEQYF.

The chain employs TRBV6-4 and TRBJ2-3; TRBD2 is a possible D gene (6 bases). The CDR3 has 14 residues. V shed 4 bases and J shed 0 bases, with 8 bases lying between them. Germline CDR1 reads MRHNA; CDR2 reads SNTAGT. The CDR3: CASSARGSTDTQYF. CDR3 sequence (DNA): TGTGCCAGCAGTGCGCGGGGTAGCACAGATACGCAGTATTTT.

The chain's CDR3 is CASSFEHQIHMNTEAFF. DNA of the CDR3: TGTGCCAGCAGCTTCGAACACCAAATTCACATGAACACTGAAGCTTTCTTT. The chain has TRBV7-8 and TRBJ1-1; no firm D call. Germline V gene lookup returns CDR1 SGHVS and CDR2 FQNEAQ. CDR3 length: 17 amino acids. V lost 3 bases, J lost 0 bases, and 17 bases lay in between.